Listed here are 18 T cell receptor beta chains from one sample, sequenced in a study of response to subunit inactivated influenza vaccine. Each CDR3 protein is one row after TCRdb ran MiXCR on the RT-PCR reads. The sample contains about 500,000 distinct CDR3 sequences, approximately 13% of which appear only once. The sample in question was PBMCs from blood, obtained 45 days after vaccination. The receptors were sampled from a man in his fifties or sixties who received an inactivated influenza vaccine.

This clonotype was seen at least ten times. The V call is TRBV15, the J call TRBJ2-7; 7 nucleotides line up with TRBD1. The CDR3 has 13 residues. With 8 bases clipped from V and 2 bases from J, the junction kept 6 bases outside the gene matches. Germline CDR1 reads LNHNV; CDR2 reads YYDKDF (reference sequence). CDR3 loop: CATGQETPYEQYF. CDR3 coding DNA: TGTGCCACCGGACAGGAAACACCCTACGAGCAGTACTTC.

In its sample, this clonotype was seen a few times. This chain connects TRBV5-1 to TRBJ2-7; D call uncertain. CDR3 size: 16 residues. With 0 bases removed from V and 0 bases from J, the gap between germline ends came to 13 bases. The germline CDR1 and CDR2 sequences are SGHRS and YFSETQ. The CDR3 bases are TGCGCCAGCAGCTTGGTATCGACCGTGAGCTCCTACGAGCAGTACTTC. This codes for CASSLVSTVSSYEQYF. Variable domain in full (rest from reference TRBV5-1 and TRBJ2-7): KAGVTQTPRYLIKTRGQQVTLSCSPISGHRSVSWYQQTPGQGLQFLFEYFSETQRNKGNFPGRFSGRQFSNSRSEMNVSTLELGDSALYLCASSLVSTVSSYEQYFGPGTRLTVT.

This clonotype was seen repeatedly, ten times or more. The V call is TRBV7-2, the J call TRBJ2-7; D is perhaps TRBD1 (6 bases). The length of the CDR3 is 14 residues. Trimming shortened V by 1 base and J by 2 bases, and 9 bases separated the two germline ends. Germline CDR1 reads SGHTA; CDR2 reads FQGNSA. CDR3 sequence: CASSLGGQTYEQYF. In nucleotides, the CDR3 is TGTGCCAGCAGCTTAGGGGGACAAACCTACGAGCAGTACTTC.

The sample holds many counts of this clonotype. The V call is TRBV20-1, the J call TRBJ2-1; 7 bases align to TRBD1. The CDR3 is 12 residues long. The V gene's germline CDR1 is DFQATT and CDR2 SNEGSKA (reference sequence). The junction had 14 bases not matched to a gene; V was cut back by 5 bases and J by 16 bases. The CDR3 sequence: CSARGSGQWTFF. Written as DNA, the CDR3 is TGCAGTGCTCGTGGGTCGGGACAGTGGACCTTCTTC.

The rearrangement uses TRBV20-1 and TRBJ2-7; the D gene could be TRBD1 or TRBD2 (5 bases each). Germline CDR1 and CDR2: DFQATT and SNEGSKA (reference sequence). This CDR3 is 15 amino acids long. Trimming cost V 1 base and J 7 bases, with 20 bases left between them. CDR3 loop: CSARAIGMGEREQYF. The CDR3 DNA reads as TGCAGTGCTAGAGCGATAGGAATGGGGGAACGAGAGCAGTACTTC.

DNA of the CDR3: TGTGCCAGCAGTTACTCAAGCGGGAGAGGCACAGATACGCAGTATTTT. Its translation: CASSYSSGRGTDTQYF. V gene TRBV6-5 combines with J gene TRBJ2-3, with 8 bases aligning to TRBD2. This CDR3 contains 16 residues. V trimming: 0 bases; J trimming: 1 base; junction bases outside the gene matches: 3. Germline CDR1 is MNHEY and CDR2 is SVGAGI.

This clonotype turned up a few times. The CDR3 loop reads CASSGPGNTEAFF. CDR3 DNA: TGTGCCAGCAGTGGGCCGGGGAACACTGAAGCTTTCTTT. The J gene is TRBJ1-1, the V gene TRBV28; no definite D call. The CDR3 is made up of 13 amino acids. The V end was cut by 5 bases, the J end by 1 base, with 8 bases between. The germline CDR1 and CDR2 sequences are MDHEN and SYDVKM.

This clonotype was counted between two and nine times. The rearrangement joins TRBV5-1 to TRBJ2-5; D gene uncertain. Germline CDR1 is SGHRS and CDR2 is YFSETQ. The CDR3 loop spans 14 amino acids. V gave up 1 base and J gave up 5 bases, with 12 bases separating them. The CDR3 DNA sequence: TGCGCCAGCAGCTTGCTCTCTCTCGGGGAGACCCAGTACTTC. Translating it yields CASSLLSLGETQYF.

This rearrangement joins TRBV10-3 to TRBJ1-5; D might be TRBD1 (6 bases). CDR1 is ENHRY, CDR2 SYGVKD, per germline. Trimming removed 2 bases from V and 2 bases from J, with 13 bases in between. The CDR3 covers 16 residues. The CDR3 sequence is CAISEGGRLGNQPQHF. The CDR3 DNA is TGTGCCATCAGTGAGGGGGGGCGCCTGGGCAATCAGCCCCAGCATTTT.

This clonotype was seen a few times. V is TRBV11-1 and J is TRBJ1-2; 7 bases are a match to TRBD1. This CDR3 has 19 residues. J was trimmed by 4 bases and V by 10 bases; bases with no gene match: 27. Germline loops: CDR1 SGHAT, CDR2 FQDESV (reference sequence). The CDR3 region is CATPMFEGTEVKEGYGYTF. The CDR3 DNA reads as TGTGCCACCCCTATGTTTGAAGGGACAGAGGTCAAGGAAGGCTATGGCTACACCTTC.

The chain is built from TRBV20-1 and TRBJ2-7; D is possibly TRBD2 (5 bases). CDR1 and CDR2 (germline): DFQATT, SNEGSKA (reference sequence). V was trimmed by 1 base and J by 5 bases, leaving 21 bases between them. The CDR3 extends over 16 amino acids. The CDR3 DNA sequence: TGCAGTGCTAGAGCCGGGTCGGGAACTGCGCGACACGAGCAGTACTTC. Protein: CSARAGSGTARHEQYF.

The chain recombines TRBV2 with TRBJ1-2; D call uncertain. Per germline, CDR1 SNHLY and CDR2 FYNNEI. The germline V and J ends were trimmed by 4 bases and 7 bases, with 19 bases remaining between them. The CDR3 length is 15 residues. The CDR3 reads CASSGVPGTIRGYTF. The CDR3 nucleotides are TGTGCCAGCAGTGGGGTTCCAGGAACAATACGTGGCTACACCTTC.

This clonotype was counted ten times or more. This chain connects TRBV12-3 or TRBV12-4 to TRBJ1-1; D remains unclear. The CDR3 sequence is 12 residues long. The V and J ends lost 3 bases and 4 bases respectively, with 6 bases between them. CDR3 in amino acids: CASSFYGTEAFF. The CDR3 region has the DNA TGTGCCAGCAGTTTTTACGGCACTGAAGCTTTCTTT.

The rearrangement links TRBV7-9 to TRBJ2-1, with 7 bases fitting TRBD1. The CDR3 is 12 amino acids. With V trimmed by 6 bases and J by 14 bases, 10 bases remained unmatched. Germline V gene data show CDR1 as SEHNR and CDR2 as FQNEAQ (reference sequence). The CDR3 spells CASRKRDREEFF. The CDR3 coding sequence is TGTGCCAGCAGAAAACGGGACAGAGAAGAGTTCTTC.

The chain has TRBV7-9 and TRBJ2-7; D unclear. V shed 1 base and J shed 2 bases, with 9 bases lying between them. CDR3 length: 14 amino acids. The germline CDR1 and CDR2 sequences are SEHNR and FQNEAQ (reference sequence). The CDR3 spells CASSLDLETYEQYF. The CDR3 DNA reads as TGTGCCAGCAGCTTAGATTTGGAAACCTACGAGCAGTACTTC.

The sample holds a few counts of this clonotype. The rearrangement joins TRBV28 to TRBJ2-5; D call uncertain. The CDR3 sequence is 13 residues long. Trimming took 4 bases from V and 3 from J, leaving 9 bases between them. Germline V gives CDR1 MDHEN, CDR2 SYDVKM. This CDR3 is CASSSDEEETQYF. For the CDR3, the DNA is TGTGCCAGCAGTTCCGACGAGGAAGAGACCCAGTACTTC.

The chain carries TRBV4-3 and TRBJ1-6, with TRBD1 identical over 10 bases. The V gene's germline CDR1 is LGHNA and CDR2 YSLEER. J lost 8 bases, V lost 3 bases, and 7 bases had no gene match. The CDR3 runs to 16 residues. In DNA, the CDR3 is TGCGCCAGCAGCCAGGGACGGGACAGGGGTTATTCACCCCTCCACTTT. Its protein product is CASSQGRDRGYSPLHF.

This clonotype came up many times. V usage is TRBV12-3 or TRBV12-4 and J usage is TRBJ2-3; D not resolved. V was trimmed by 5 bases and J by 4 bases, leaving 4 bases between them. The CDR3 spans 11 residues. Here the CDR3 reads CASSRSDTQYF. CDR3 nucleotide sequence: TGTGCCAGCAGTCGATCAGATACGCAGTATTTT.